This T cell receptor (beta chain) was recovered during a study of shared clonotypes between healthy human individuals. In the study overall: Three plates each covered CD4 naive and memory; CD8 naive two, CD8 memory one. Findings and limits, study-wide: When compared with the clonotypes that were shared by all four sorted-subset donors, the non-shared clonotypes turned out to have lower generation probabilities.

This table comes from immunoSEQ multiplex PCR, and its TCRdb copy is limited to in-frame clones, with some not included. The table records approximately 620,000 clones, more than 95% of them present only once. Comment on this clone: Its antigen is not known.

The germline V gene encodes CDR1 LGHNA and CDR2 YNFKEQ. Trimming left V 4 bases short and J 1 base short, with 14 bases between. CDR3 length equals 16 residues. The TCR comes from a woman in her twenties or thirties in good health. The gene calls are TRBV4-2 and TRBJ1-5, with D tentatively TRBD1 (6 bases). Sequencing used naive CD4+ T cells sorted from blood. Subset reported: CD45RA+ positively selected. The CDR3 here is CASSPKGGDSNQPQHF. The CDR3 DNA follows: TGTGCCAGCAGCCCCAAAGGGGGGGACAGCAATCAGCCCCAGCATTTT.